This is a list of T cell receptor beta chains from one sample in a study of blood T cell repertoires in COVID-19. The method was immunoSEQ multiplex PCR; TCRdb's version includes in-frame clones alone and lacks a portion of them. The sample gives about 33,000 clones, approximately 72% of which show up once; about a third is in the top ten. The sequencing sample was made of peripheral blood. The receptors derive from a man older than 75 with acute or convalescent COVID-19. CDR3s include the opening cysteine and the closing phenylalanine or tryptophan. The D gene is left open where the match is weak. Rows may omit the clone size; those that give it use once, few, many or a size class.

clone size: few
V gene: TRBV12-5
D gene: NA
J gene: TRBJ1-1
CDR3 protein: CASGITSPGARMNTEAFF
CDR3 DNA: TGTGCTAGTGGTATAACTTCTCCAGGGGCCAGGATGAACACTGAAGCTTTCTTT

clone size: once
V gene: TRBV5-1
D gene: TRBD2
J gene: TRBJ2-7
CDR3 protein: CASSDSGGAYEQYF
CDR3 DNA: TGCGCCAGCAGCGATAGCGGGGGGGCCTACGAGCAGTACTTC

clone size: NA
V gene: TRBV3-1/TRBV3-2
D gene: NA
J gene: TRBJ1-1
CDR3 protein: CASSLSFRNTEAFF
CDR3 DNA: TGTGCCAGCAGCCTAAGTTTTAGGAACACTGAAGCTTTCTTT

clone size: NA
V gene: TRBV5-1
D gene: NA
J gene: TRBJ1-1
CDR3 protein: CASSLEGGNTEAFF
CDR3 DNA: TGCGCCAGCAGCTTGGAGGGAGGGAACACTGAAGCTTTCTTT

clone size: NA
V gene: TRBV12-5
D gene: TRBD1
J gene: TRBJ1-5
CDR3 protein: CASGLSDRARQPQHF
CDR3 DNA: TGTGCTAGTGGTTTGTCCGACAGGGCCCGGCAGCCCCAGCATTTT

clone size: NA
V gene: TRBV5-6
D gene: TRBD2
J gene: TRBJ2-2
CDR3 protein: CASSLVLEAGGRGGELFF
CDR3 DNA: TGTGCCAGCAGCTTGGTTCTCGAAGCGGGGGGGCGAGGCGGGGAGCTGTTTTTT

clone size: NA
V gene: TRBV19
D gene: NA
J gene: TRBJ1-1
CDR3 protein: CASSPRVGNTEAFF
CDR3 DNA: TGTGCCAGTAGTCCCAGGGTGGGTAACACTGAAGCTTTCTTT

clone size: NA
V gene: TRBV19
D gene: NA
J gene: TRBJ1-1
CDR3 protein: CASSHRTLNTEAFF
CDR3 DNA: TGTGCCAGTTCACACAGAACTTTGAACACTGAAGCTTTCTTT

clone size: NA
V gene: TRBV19
D gene: TRBD1
J gene: TRBJ1-5
CDR3 protein: CASTLTGGRNQPQHF
CDR3 DNA: TGTGCCAGTACCCTGACAGGGGGTCGCAATCAGCCCCAGCATTTT

clone size: NA
V gene: TRBV3-1/TRBV3-2
D gene: NA
J gene: TRBJ2-1
CDR3 protein: CASSPVKGQYNEQFF
CDR3 DNA: TGTGCCAGCAGCCCCGTGAAGGGGCAGTACAATGAGCAGTTCTTC

clone size: few
V gene: TRBV5-6
D gene: NA
J gene: TRBJ2-7
CDR3 protein: CASSPRITSPYEQYF
CDR3 DNA: TGTGCCAGCAGCCCCAGGATCACTTCCCCCTACGAGCAGTACTTC

clone size: NA
V gene: TRBV6-5
D gene: TRBD1
J gene: TRBJ1-1
CDR3 protein: CASSLDRERLKAFF
CDR3 DNA: TGTGCCAGCAGTCTAGACAGGGAGCGCCTGAAGGCTTTCTTT

clone size: few
V gene: TRBV5-4
D gene: TRBD2
J gene: TRBJ2-5
CDR3 protein: CASRPGTSGAVGETQYF
CDR3 DNA: TGTGCCAGCAGACCCGGGACTAGCGGGGCCGTGGGGGAGACCCAGTACTTC

clone size: NA
V gene: TRBV4-2
D gene: NA
J gene: TRBJ1-1
CDR3 protein: CASSQNMNTEAFF
CDR3 DNA: TGTGCCAGCAGCCAAAACATGAACACTGAAGCTTTCTTT

clone size: NA
V gene: TRBV29-1
D gene: NA
J gene: TRBJ1-2
CDR3 protein: CSASGGNYGYTF
CDR3 DNA: TGCAGCGCCTCGGGGGGGAACTATGGCTACACCTTC

clone size: NA
V gene: TRBV24-1
D gene: NA
J gene: TRBJ2-2
CDR3 protein: CATSDPSYTGELFF
CDR3 DNA: TGTGCCACCAGTGACCCGTCTTACACCGGGGAGCTGTTTTTT

clone size: NA
V gene: TRBV2
D gene: TRBD1
J gene: TRBJ1-4
CDR3 protein: CASSSSGTDNEKLFF
CDR3 DNA: TGTGCCAGCAGTAGCTCCGGGACAGATAATGAAAAACTGTTTTTT

clone size: NA
V gene: TRBV11-2
D gene: TRBD1
J gene: TRBJ1-2
CDR3 protein: CASSSGQGVGYTF
CDR3 DNA: TGTGCCAGCAGCTCCGGACAGGGGGTGGGCTACACCTTC

clone size: NA
V gene: TRBV6-6
D gene: NA
J gene: TRBJ1-1
CDR3 protein: CASSSVNTEAFF
CDR3 DNA: TGTGCCAGCAGTTCCGTGAACACTGAAGCTTTCTTT

clone size: NA
V gene: TRBV18
D gene: NA
J gene: TRBJ1-5
CDR3 protein: CASSQGDSNQPQHF
CDR3 DNA: TGTGCCAGCTCACAGGGGGACAGCAATCAGCCCCAGCATTTT